The 27 T cell receptor beta chains listed next were all sequenced from one sample in a study of chemoradiotherapy in HPV16-positive cancers. Data came from immunoSEQ multiplex PCR; TCRdb stores just in-frame clones and leaves some out. The sample records under 40,000 clones, roughly nine tenths being singletons. The source material was blood, sampled from a patient who underwent chemoradiotherapy. Receptor source: a human donor with HPV-associated anogenital cancer.

The V gene is TRBV9, the J gene TRBJ2-5, with D possibly being TRBD2 (6 bases). The CDR3 loop spans 15 amino acids. V was pared by 3 bases and J by 3 bases, with 15 bases between. Germline V gene sequence: CDR1 SGDLS, CDR2 YYNGEE. CDR3 sequence: CASSAGGLRKETQYF. The CDR3 DNA reads as TGTGCCAGCAGCGCCGGGGGACTTCGTAAAGAGACCCAGTACTTC.

The chain has TRBV30 and TRBJ2-7; D gene unclear. Trimming shortened V by 2 bases and J by 0 bases, and 14 bases separated the two germline ends. The CDR3 is 15 residues long. In germline, CDR1 is GTSNPN, CDR2 SVGIG (reference sequence). The CDR3 loop reads CAWSLPLQDSYEQYF. CDR3 bases: TGTGCCTGGAGTCTTCCCCTCCAGGACTCCTACGAGCAGTACTTC. The full variable domain, rest sourced from reference TRBV30 and TRBJ2-7, is SQTIHQWPATLVQPVGSPLSLECTVEGTSNPNLYWYRQAAGRGLQLLFYSVGIGQISSEVPQNLSASRPQDRQFILSSKKLLLSDSGFYLCAWSLPLQDSYEQYFGPGTRLTVT.

J is TRBJ2-3 and V is TRBV19; no firm D call. The CDR3 contains 12 residues. V dropped 5 bases and J dropped 3 bases, with 6 bases sitting between them. Germline CDR1 LNHDA, CDR2 SQIVND (reference sequence). This CDR3 reads CASSSATDTQYF. The CDR3 DNA sequence: TGTGCCAGTAGTTCCGCTACAGATACGCAGTATTTT.

This rearrangement joins TRBV11-3 to TRBJ2-7; no firm D call. The CDR3 is 13 residues long. CDR1 and CDR2 (germline): SGHNT, YENEEA. V was clipped by 5 bases and J by 5 bases, with 13 bases between them. The DNA of the CDR3 is TGTGCCAGCAGCGAGGCAGTATCAGACGAGCAGTACTTC. This translates into CASSEAVSDEQYF.

The CDR3 coding sequence is TGTGCCTGGAGCCGCGGGGCATTGAATCAAGAGACCCAGTACTTC. This codes for CAWSRGALNQETQYF. This rearrangement joins TRBV30 to TRBJ2-5, with D tentatively TRBD2 (6 bases). Trimming removed 3 bases from V and 2 bases from J, with 16 bases in between. The CDR3 spans 15 residues. CDR1 is GTSNPN, CDR2 SVGIG, per germline (reference sequence).

In this sample, this clone turned up once. The rearrangement uses TRBV2 and TRBJ2-3; 9 bases agree with TRBD1. The CDR3 is 14 amino acids. Germline V gene data show CDR1 as SNHLY and CDR2 as FYNNEI. V gave up 8 bases and J gave up 2 bases; unmatched junction bases: 5. The CDR3 DNA sequence: TGTGCCAGCTGTGGGACAGGGTACACAGATACGCAGTATTTT. Protein: CASCGTGYTDTQYF.

The chain employs TRBV7-7 and TRBJ1-3; a possible D gene is TRBD1 (5 bases). The CDR3 has 13 amino acids. From germline, CDR1 is SSHAT and CDR2 FNYEAQ (reference sequence). Trimming pared 10 bases from V and 0 bases from J, leaving 10 bases between. In DNA form, the CDR3 reads TGTGCCACGGGAGGGGACTCTGGAAACACCATATATTTT. Translated: CATGGDSGNTIYF.

The chain carries TRBV11-3 and TRBJ1-2, with a tentative D call TRBD1 (6 bases). The CDR3 covers 14 residues. Germline CDR1 and CDR2: SGHNT and YENEEA. With 4 bases removed from V and 3 bases from J, the gap between germline ends came to 12 bases. Written as DNA, the CDR3 is TGTGCCAGCAGCTCCCGGGAGGGGGACTATGGCTACACCTTC. It encodes CASSSREGDYGYTF.

This sequence joins TRBV19 and TRBJ1-1, with D uncertain. CDR3 length equals 15 residues. Per the germline V gene, CDR1 is LNHDA and CDR2 is SQIVND (reference sequence). Trimming stripped 3 bases from V and 0 bases from J, with 11 bases between. The chain's CDR3 is CASSMGFGVNTEAFF. CDR3 nucleotide sequence: TGTGCCAGTAGTATGGGTTTCGGAGTGAACACTGAAGCTTTCTTT.

V usage is TRBV7-2 and J usage is TRBJ2-4; 7 bases are a match to TRBD1. This CDR3 spans 17 amino acids. Germline V gene lookup returns CDR1 SGHTA and CDR2 FQGNSA. V lost 5 bases, J lost 0 bases, and 10 bases stayed unmatched. The CDR3 coding sequence is TGTGCCAGCAGCCCCCTTAACAGGGGCCTAGCCAAAAACATTCAGTACTTC. Amino acid sequence: CASSPLNRGLAKNIQYF.

The chain carries TRBV6-1 and TRBJ1-2; unclear D gene. Trimming shortened V by 7 bases and J by 2 bases, and 11 bases separated the two germline ends. The CDR3 loop spans 13 amino acids. Per germline, CDR1 MNHNS and CDR2 SASEGT. CDR3 residues: CASILDMNYGYTF. The CDR3 DNA is TGTGCCAGCATTTTAGACATGAACTATGGCTACACCTTC.

The chain combines TRBV9 with TRBJ1-2, with TRBD1 as a possible D gene (5 bases). CDR1 and CDR2 from the germline V gene are SGDLS and YYNGEE. There are 17 residues in the CDR3. V was pared by 3 bases and J by 0 bases, with 18 bases between. For the CDR3, the DNA is TGTGCCAGCAGCGCCCTACTCCAAGGGGTAGCTAACTATGGCTACACCTTC. This gives the protein CASSALLQGVANYGYTF.

The chain employs TRBV4-1 and TRBJ2-1, with 9 nucleotides matching TRBD2. This CDR3 has 17 amino acids. CDR1 and CDR2 from the germline V gene are MGHRA and YSYEKL. V trimming: 0 bases; J trimming: 6 bases; junction bases outside the gene matches: 9. CDR3 residues: CASSQDPRAGGGNEQFF. The CDR3 coding sequence is TGCGCCAGCAGCCAAGATCCGCGAGCGGGAGGTGGCAATGAGCAGTTCTTC.

The genes are TRBV7-9 and TRBJ1-1; 7 nucleotides match TRBD1. With V trimmed by 9 bases and J by 0 bases, 4 bases remained unmatched. Germline V lookup: CDR1 SEHNR, CDR2 FQNEAQ (reference sequence). CDR3 length equals 13 residues. CDR3 coding DNA: TGTGCCAGTGAGACAGGGATGAACACTGAAGCTTTCTTT. It specifies CASETGMNTEAFF.

This chain connects TRBV7-8 to TRBJ2-2, with 10 bases matching TRBD1. Germline values: CDR1 SGHVS, CDR2 FQNEAQ. The CDR3 is 15 residues long. The junction had 7 bases not matched to a gene; V was cut back by 6 bases and J by 6 bases. The CDR3 DNA reads as TGTGCCAGCAGGTCCGGGACAGGGGCAGCCGGGGAGCTGTTTTTT. Translation gives CASRSGTGAAGELFF.

This chain connects TRBV6-1 to TRBJ1-2; maybe TRBD1 (6 bases). This CDR3 comprises 13 residues. V was shortened by 7 bases and J by 7 bases, with 16 bases between the two germline ends. CDR1 is MNHNS and CDR2 is SASEGT in the germline V gene. The CDR3 DNA follows: TGTGCCAGCACTGGGGGGGGGCTCGTTGGCTACACCTTC. This gives the protein CASTGGGLVGYTF.

J is TRBJ2-5 and V is TRBV20-1, with D unclear. The V gene lost 0 bases and the J gene lost 5 bases, with 4 bases spanning the gap. CDR3 length: 11 amino acids. The germline V gene has CDR1 DFQATT and CDR2 SNEGSKA (reference sequence). Here the CDR3 reads CSARDRETQYF. The CDR3 DNA reads as TGCAGTGCTAGAGATAGGGAGACCCAGTACTTC.

The chain couples TRBV2 to TRBJ2-7; D gene uncertain. The CDR3 length is 12 residues. Germline V lookup: CDR1 SNHLY, CDR2 FYNNEI. Trimming stripped 6 bases from V and 3 bases from J, with 9 bases between. In nucleotides, the CDR3 is TGTGCCAGCAGGGCCCTAAACTACGAGCAGTACTTC. Translated, it gives CASRALNYEQYF.

The chain uses TRBV7-2 and TRBJ1-1, with 8 bases fitting TRBD1. Germline CDR1 is SGHTA and CDR2 is FQGNSA. The CDR3 has 15 amino acids. J gave up 1 base and V 5 bases, and 6 bases lay outside the gene matches. CDR3: CASSPGQGSNTEAFF. In nucleotides, the CDR3 is TGTGCCAGCAGCCCTGGACAGGGCTCGAACACTGAAGCTTTCTTT.

The V call is TRBV16, the J call TRBJ1-5; 8 bases map to TRBD1. This CDR3 spans 17 amino acids. Losses at the gene ends were 4 bases for V and 7 bases for J; bases not matched to a gene: 15. Germline-derived CDR1 and CDR2 are KGHSY and FQNENV. CDR3 nucleotide sequence: TGTGCCAGCAGCCCCGTTAAGGGCAGGGGGCAAGGGCAGCCCCAGCATTTT. Translation: CASSPVKGRGQGQPQHF.

This clone was seen only a few times. The sample carries other DNA sequences with the same CDR3. The chain joins TRBV7-2 to TRBJ2-7, with 7 nucleotides matching TRBD1. CDR3 size: 15 residues. Losses at the gene ends were 1 base for V and 2 bases for J; bases not matched to a gene: 5. The V gene's germline CDR1 is SGHTA and CDR2 FQGNSA. CDR3 sequence reads: CASSLGGQGAYEQYF. The CDR3 DNA sequence: TGTGCCAGCAGCTTAGGGGGGCAGGGGGCCTACGAGCAGTACTTC.

CDR3 DNA: TGCGCCAGCAGCTTGGAAGGAGGGGGCAACGGGGAGCTGTTTTTT. Translating it yields CASSLEGGGNGELFF. V gene TRBV5-1 combines with J gene TRBJ2-2, with D perhaps TRBD1 (7 bases). CDR3 length: 15 residues. Trimming removed 0 bases at V and 7 bases at J, with 13 bases between. CDR1 and CDR2 (germline): SGHRS, YFSETQ.

The J gene is TRBJ1-2, the V gene TRBV5-5; D is perhaps TRBD1 (5 bases). Trimming took 4 bases from V and 1 from J, leaving 8 bases between them. CDR1 is SGHKS, CDR2 YYEKEE, per germline (reference sequence). The CDR3 loop spans 13 amino acids. The CDR3 sequence: CASSGRVNYGYTF. CDR3 DNA: TGTGCCAGCAGCGGCAGGGTTAACTATGGCTACACCTTC.

The rearrangement joins TRBV19 to TRBJ2-2; D not certain. Germline V lookup: CDR1 LNHDA, CDR2 SQIVND (reference sequence). V lost 3 bases to trimming and J lost 3 bases, with 5 bases between them. The CDR3 loop spans 13 amino acids. The CDR3 DNA sequence: TGTGCCAGTAGTATCCGGGACACCGGGGAGCTGTTTTTT. It translates to CASSIRDTGELFF.

For the CDR3, the DNA is TGTGCCAGCAGCCCCAGCCCAGGGGGCACAGATACGCAGTATTTT. The encoded protein is CASSPSPGGTDTQYF. V is TRBV11-3 and J is TRBJ2-3, with D maybe TRBD1 (6 bases). V lost 5 bases and J lost 1, with 13 bases in between. The CDR3 loop spans 15 amino acids. Germline V gene lookup returns CDR1 SGHNT and CDR2 YENEEA.

The genes are TRBV9 and TRBJ2-6, with 9 nucleotides matching TRBD2. CDR3 size: 19 residues. Germline V gene sequence: CDR1 SGDLS, CDR2 YYNGEE. V lost 2 bases and J lost 1; bases outside the gene matches: 10. The CDR3 region has the DNA TGTGCCAGCAGCGTTATGGCTAGCGGGGACATATCTGGGGCCAACGTCCTGACTTTC. This sequence encodes CASSVMASGDISGANVLTF. Using reference TRBV9 and TRBJ2-6 for the parts outside the CDR3, the full variable domain is DSGVTQTPKHLITATGQRVTLRCSPRSGDLSVYWYQQSLDQGLQFLIQYYNGEERAKGNILERFSAQQFPDLHSELNLSSLELGDSALYFCASSVMASGDISGANVLTFGAGSRLTVL.

The chain recombines TRBV7-9 with TRBJ1-2, with D maybe TRBD1 (6 bases). V lost 2 bases and J 8 bases, leaving 9 bases between the germline ends. This CDR3 spans 12 amino acids. Germline V gene data show CDR1 as SEHNR and CDR2 as FQNEAQ (reference sequence). As DNA, the CDR3 is TGTGCCAGCAGCTTAAGGCAGGGGGGCTACACCTTC. This translates into CASSLRQGGYTF.